This entry concerns a single T cell receptor beta chain. The antigen is unknown. This entry belongs to a study of OX40 agonist ivuxolimab in advanced cancers. For the study at large: Earlier treatment with anti-PD-1, anti-PD-L1 or anti-CTLA-4 was permitted, and less than 50% had received some.

Libraries were prepared by immunoSEQ multiplex PCR; TCRdb keeps only in-frame clonotypes and omits some of them. The data show about 35,000 clones, roughly nine tenths seen once. Enrollment shut out patients with autoimmune disease history or systemic immunosuppression. The study, taken as a whole, reports: Some nonresponders additionally presented with little normalized T-cell clonal expansion. Both CD4+ and CD8+ T cell populations in blood had undergone clonal expansion by week 6 at 0.1 to 3.0 mg/kg.

The germline CDR1 and CDR2 sequences are SGHNT and YENEEA. With 0 bases clipped from V and 0 bases from J, the junction kept 8 bases outside the gene matches. This CDR3 is built from 17 residues. J is TRBJ2-7 and V is TRBV11-3, with 7 positions matching TRBD2. The TCR sequence derives from an adult with an advanced solid tumor such as melanoma, head and neck, liver or kidney cancer. Sample: CD4+ or CD8+ T cells sorted from blood, taken in a trial of the OX40 agonist ivuxolimab. As DNA, the CDR3 is TGTGCCAGCAGCTTAGATGGGGCGGGAGCGATCTCCTACGAGCAGTACTTC. Protein: CASSLDGAGAISYEQYF.